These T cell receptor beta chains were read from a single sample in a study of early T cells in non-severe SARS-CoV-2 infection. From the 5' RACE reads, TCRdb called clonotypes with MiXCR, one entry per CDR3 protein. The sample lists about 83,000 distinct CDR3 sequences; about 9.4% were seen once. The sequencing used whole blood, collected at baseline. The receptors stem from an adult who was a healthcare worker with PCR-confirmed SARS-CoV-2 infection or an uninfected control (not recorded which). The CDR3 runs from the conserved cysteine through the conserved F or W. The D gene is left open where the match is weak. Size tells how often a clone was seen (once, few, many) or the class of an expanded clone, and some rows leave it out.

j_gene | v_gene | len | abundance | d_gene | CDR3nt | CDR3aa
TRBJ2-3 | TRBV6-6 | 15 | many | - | TGTGCCAGCAGTTCCGGGAGCGGAAGGCCAGATACGCAGTATTTT | CASSSGSGRPDTQYF
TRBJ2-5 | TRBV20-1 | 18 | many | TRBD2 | TGCAGTGCTCGCTGCATTGATTTCGCAGCGGGAGGGCAAGAGACCCAGTACTTC | CSARCIDFAAGGQETQYF
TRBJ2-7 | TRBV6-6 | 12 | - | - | TGTGCCAGCAGCCCCCACGCGGGCGAGCAGTACTTC | CASSPHAGEQYF
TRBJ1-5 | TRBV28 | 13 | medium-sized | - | TGTGCCAGCAGTCTCTGGACCGATCAGCCCCAGCATTTT | CASSLWTDQPQHF
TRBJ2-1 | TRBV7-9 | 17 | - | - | TGTGCCAGCAGCTTAGCCGGACTAAGGTTCCCCTACAATGAGCAGTTCTTC | CASSLAGLRFPYNEQFF
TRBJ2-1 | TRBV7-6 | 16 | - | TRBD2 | TGTGCCAGCAGCCCAGTAGGGACTAGCGGATACAATGAGCAGTTCTTC | CASSPVGTSGYNEQFF
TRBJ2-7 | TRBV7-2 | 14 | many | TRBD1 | TGTGCCAGCAGCCGTGACAGGGCCAGCTACGAGCAGTACTTC | CASSRDRASYEQYF
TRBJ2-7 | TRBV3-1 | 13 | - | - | TGTGCCAGCAGCCAAAGCTCAGGGGCGGGGCAGTACTTC | CASSQSSGAGQYF
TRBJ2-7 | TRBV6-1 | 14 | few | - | TGTGCCAGCAGTGGATACCCGGGGCCCTACGAGCAGTACTTC | CASSGYPGPYEQYF
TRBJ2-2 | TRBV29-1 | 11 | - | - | TGCAGCGTTAAAGGAACCGGGGAGCTGTTTTTT | CSVKGTGELFF
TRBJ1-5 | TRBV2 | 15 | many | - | TGTGCCAGCAGTGAAGAGAGGGGTCCCTTAGGGCCCCAGCATTTT | CASSEERGPLGPQHF
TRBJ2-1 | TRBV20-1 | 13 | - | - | TGCAGTGCTAGTCCTAGCTCCTACAATGAGCAGTTCTTC | CSASPSSYNEQFF
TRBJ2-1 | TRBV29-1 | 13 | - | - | TGCAGCGTTGAGGTCGTCTCCTACAATGAGCAGTTCTTC | CSVEVVSYNEQFF
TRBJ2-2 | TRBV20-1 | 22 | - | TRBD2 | TGCAGTGCCCCTCGACCCCCAGGGGAAGGCACTAGCGGGAGGGTAGACACCGGGGAGCTGTTTTTT | CSAPRPPGEGTSGRVDTGELFF
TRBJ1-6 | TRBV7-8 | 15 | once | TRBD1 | TGTGCCAGCAGCCTGAGGGTGACAGGGCGGTCACCCCTCCACTTT | CASSLRVTGRSPLHF
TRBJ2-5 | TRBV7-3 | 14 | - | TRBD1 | TGTGCCAGCAGCTCGACAGGGAACCAAGAGACCCAGTACTTC | CASSSTGNQETQYF
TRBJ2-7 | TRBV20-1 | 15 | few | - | TGCAGTGCTAGACCCCTAGCGCGGAGCTCCTACGAGCAGTACTTC | CSARPLARSSYEQYF
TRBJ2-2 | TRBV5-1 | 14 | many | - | TGCGCCAGCGTTGCGTTCCAGAACACCGGGGAGCTGTTTTTT | CASVAFQNTGELFF
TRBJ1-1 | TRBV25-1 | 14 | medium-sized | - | TGTGCCAGCAGTGAATCAGGGGAAAGCACTGAAGCTTTCTTT | CASSESGESTEAFF
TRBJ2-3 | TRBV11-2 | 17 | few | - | TGTGCCAGCAGCTTAGGTGTGGGAGCCACCATAAAAGATACGCAGTATTTT | CASSLGVGATIKDTQYF
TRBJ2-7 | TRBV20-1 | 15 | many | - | TGCAGTGCTGCCGACGGGATGACCCAGCAGGACGAGCAGTACTTC | CSAADGMTQQDEQYF
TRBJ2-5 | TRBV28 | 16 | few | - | TGTGCCAGCAGTCCTTCCCTGCGGCGGGACAAAGAGACCCAGTACTTC | CASSPSLRRDKETQYF
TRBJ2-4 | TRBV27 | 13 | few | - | TGTGCCAGCAGTTTACGTGGACCGGGAATTCAGTACTTC | CASSLRGPGIQYF
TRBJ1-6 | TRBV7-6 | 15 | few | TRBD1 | TGTGCCAGCAGCTCACAGGGGGCGTTTCAATCACCCCTCCACTTT | CASSSQGAFQSPLHF
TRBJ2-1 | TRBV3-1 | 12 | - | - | TGTGCCAGCAGCCAAAGCATGAATGAGCAGTTCTTC | CASSQSMNEQFF
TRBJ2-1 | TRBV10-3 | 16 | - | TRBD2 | TGTGCCATCAGATCGGGACTAGCGGGATTCTTGGATGAGCAGTTCTTC | CAIRSGLAGFLDEQFF
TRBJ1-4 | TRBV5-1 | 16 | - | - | TGCGCCAGCAGCTTACGCCCTGGGGATAGTAATGAAAAACTGTTTTTT | CASSLRPGDSNEKLFF
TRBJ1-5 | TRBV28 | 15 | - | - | TGTGCCAGCAGTTTATTAGGTGGGAGCAATCAGCCCCAGCATTTT | CASSLLGGSNQPQHF
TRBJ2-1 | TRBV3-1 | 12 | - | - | TGTGCCAGCAGCCAAGAGAGAAATGAGCAGTTCTTC | CASSQERNEQFF
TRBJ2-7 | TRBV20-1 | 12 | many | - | TGCAGTGCTATCGGGAGTCTAGACGAGCAGTACTTC | CSAIGSLDEQYF
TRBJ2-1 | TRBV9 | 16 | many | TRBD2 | TGTGCCAGCAGCGCGGGGACTAGCGGCAAGAGGGATGAGCAGTTCTTC | CASSAGTSGKRDEQFF
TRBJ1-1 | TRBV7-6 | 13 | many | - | TGTGCCAGCAGCTTAGCAGAACTGGGTGAAGCTTTCTTT | CASSLAELGEAFF
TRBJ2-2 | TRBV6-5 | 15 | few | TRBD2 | TGTGCCACCATGGGTAGGGGAGGGAGCCCCGGGGAGCTGTTTTTT | CATMGRGGSPGELFF
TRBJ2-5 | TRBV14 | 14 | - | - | TGTGCCAGCAGACCACAGGTGGACGGGGAGACCCAGTACTTC | CASRPQVDGETQYF
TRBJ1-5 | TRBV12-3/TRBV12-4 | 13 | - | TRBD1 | TGTGCCAGTCGACAGGGGTCAGGTCAGCCCCAGCATTTT | CASRQGSGQPQHF
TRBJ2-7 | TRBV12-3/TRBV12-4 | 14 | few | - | TGTGCCAGCAGCCAGCTCGGGAGATCCTACGAGCAGTACTTC | CASSQLGRSYEQYF
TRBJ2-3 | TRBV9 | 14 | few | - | TGTGCCAGCAGCGTAGGTAGGGGATCAGATACGCAGTATTTT | CASSVGRGSDTQYF
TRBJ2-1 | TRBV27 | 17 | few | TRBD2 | TGTGCCAGCAGTACCCTCGTTATTCTAGCGGGAGACAATGAGCAGTTCTTC | CASSTLVILAGDNEQFF
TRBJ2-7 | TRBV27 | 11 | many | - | TGTGCCAGCAGTTTATACGGCGAGCAGTACTTC | CASSLYGEQYF
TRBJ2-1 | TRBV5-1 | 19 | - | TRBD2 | TGCGCCAGCAGCTCGAAGCTAGCGGGAGGGCCCTTAGGTAGGAATGAGCAGTTCTTC | CASSSKLAGGPLGRNEQFF
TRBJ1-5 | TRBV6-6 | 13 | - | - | TGTGCCAGCTTGGCGACTAGCAATCAGCCCCAGCATTTT | CASLATSNQPQHF
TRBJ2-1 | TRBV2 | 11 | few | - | TGTGCCAGCAACCCCTACAATGAGCAGTTCTTC | CASNPYNEQFF
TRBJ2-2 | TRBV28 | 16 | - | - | TGTGCCAGCAGCGAAACACTAGTAGGAAACACCGGGGAGCTGTTTTTT | CASSETLVGNTGELFF
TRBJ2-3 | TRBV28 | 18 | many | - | TGTGCCAGCAACCCGCCGGGGGGTATGGGGGGCATCACAGATACGCAGTATTTT | CASNPPGGMGGITDTQYF
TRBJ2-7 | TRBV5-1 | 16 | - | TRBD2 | TGCGCCAGCAGCCAAAAGACTAGCGCTACCTCCTACGAGCAGTACTTC | CASSQKTSATSYEQYF
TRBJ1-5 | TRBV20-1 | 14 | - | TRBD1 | TGCAGTGCTAGATTGGGACAGATGGGCCAGCCCCAGCATTTT | CSARLGQMGQPQHF
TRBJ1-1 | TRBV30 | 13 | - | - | TGTGCCTTGAGGAGCAACAAGAACACTGAAGCTTTCTTT | CALRSNKNTEAFF
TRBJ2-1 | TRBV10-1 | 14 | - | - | TGCGCCAGCAGTGTCAGAGAATCCTACAATGAGCAGTTCTTC | CASSVRESYNEQFF
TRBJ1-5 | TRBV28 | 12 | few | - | TGTGCCACCACCCTCAGGGCGGGTCCCCAGCATTTT | CATTLRAGPQHF
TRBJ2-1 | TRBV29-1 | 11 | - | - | TGCAGCGGGTCTTCCTACAATGAGCAGTTCTTC | CSGSSYNEQFF
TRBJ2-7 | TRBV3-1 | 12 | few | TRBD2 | TGTGCCAGCGGGGGACTAGCGGACGAGCAGTACTTC | CASGGLADEQYF
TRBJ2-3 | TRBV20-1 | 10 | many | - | TGCAGTGGCTGGGCAGATACGCAGTATTTT | CSGWADTQYF
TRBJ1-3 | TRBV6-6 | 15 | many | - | TGTGCTATAACTCAGGGTCCTGCCTCTGGAAACACCATATATTTT | CAITQGPASGNTIYF
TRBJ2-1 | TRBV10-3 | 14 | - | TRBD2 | TGTGCCATCAGTGACGGGAGGGTCGGCAATGAGCAGTTCTTC | CAISDGRVGNEQFF
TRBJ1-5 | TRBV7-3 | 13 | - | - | TGTGCCAGCAGCTTGGGGTTCAATCAGCCCCAGCATTTT | CASSLGFNQPQHF
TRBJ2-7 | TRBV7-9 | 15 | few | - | TGTGCCAGCAGCTTAGGGGGACACCCGTCCTACGAGCAGTACTTC | CASSLGGHPSYEQYF
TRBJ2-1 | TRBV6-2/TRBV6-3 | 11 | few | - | TGTGCCAGCAGTTACTTTAATGAGCAGTTCTTC | CASSYFNEQFF
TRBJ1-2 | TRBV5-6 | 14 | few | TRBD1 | TGTGCCAGCAGCCGGGACAGGGGAAGCTATGGCTACACCTTC | CASSRDRGSYGYTF